The next 5 T cell receptor beta chains were all read from a single sample in a study of early T cells in non-severe SARS-CoV-2 infection. TCRdb re-analysed the 5' RACE reads in MiXCR, keeping a single row per CDR3 protein. The table lists roughly 56,000 distinct CDR3 sequences, about 15% of them singletons. This specimen consisted of whole blood, obtained at baseline. These TCRs come from an adult who was a healthcare worker with PCR-confirmed SARS-CoV-2 infection or an uninfected control (not recorded which).

This chain uses TRBV11-2 with TRBJ2-3; 8 bases fit TRBD1. There are 15 residues in the CDR3. Germline CDR1 reads SGHAT; CDR2 reads FQNNGV. After removal of 5 bases from V and 2 bases from J, the junction contained 6 bases not matched to a gene. The CDR3 DNA reads TGTGCCAGCAGCCTTGACAGGGGCGCCACAGATACGCAGTATTTT. Its translation is CASSLDRGATDTQYF.

The V gene is TRBV5-1, the J gene TRBJ2-7; D is unclear. The germline V gene has CDR1 SGHRS and CDR2 YFSETQ. V was clipped by 1 base and J by 2 bases, with 7 bases between them. CDR3 length: 13 amino acids. The CDR3 DNA sequence: TGCGCCAGCAGCTTGACCTCTACCTACGAGCAGTACTTC. Residues: CASSLTSTYEQYF.

This clonotype was detected a few times. The V call is TRBV12-3 or TRBV12-4, the J call TRBJ2-1; no definite D call. CDR3 size: 13 residues. V lost 7 bases to trimming and J lost 0 bases, with 7 bases between them. Here the CDR3 reads CASTGGSYNEQFF. The CDR3, as DNA: TGTGCCAGCACCGGCGGCTCCTACAATGAGCAGTTCTTC.

This clonotype was seen just once. The chain carries TRBV20-1 and TRBJ1-5; D remains unclear. Looked up from germline, CDR1 is DFQATT and CDR2 is SNEGSKA (reference sequence). V lost 4 bases, J lost 7 bases, and 11 bases lay in between. The CDR3 runs 12 residues. The DNA for the CDR3 is TGCAGTGCTACATTGGGGAAACAGCCCCAGCATTTT. Translated, it gives CSATLGKQPQHF.

V gene TRBV5-4 combines with J gene TRBJ1-4, with 9 bases lining up with TRBD1. J was trimmed by 6 bases and V by 3 bases; bases with no gene match: 9. The germline CDR1 and CDR2 sequences are SGHNT and YYREEE (reference sequence). The CDR3 is 16 amino acids. The CDR3 is CASSSGDRAIHEKLFF. CDR3 coding DNA: TGTGCCAGCAGCTCGGGGGACAGGGCAATACATGAAAAACTGTTTTTT.